The sequence of this TCR beta chain was determined in a study of response to subunit inactivated influenza vaccine. The CDR3 spans 15 residues. The V gene lost 8 bases and the J gene lost 5 bases, with 18 bases spanning the gap. The germline gives CDR1 MRHNA, CDR2 SNTAGT. Study-wide results and limits: Authors suggested few new T cells are recruited by each seasonal influenza vaccination.

Turning to this clonotype: Its antigen is currently unknown.

TCRdb reanalysed the RT-PCR reads using MiXCR and keeps one entry per CDR3 protein. Of around 200,000 distinct CDR3 sequences detected, approximately 12% appear once; the ten largest clones hold around 28%. Separately, the same data were catalogued under a study of T cells expressing NK-cell markers. As that study records: The authors generated TCR beta cDNA through 5'RACE template switching with UMIs. TCR beta repertoires came from sorted CD3+CD56+NKG2C+, CD3+CD56+NKG2C- and CD3+CD56-NKG2C+ T cells. In more than five donors, dominant CD3+CD56+NKG2C+ clones formed about 1.0-7.0% of CD8+ cells. These clonotypes also led the CD3+CD56-NKG2C+ fraction in several donors.

This sequence joins TRBV6-4 and TRBJ2-2; D is perhaps TRBD1 (6 bases). Sequences were derived from CD8+ T cells sorted from PBMCs, sampled 11 to 12 days after vaccination. The receptor's source is a man aged 45 to 65 who received an inactivated influenza vaccine. The CDR3 sequence is CASSAKGDGTGELFF. CDR3 in DNA: TGTGCCAGCTCCGCGAAGGGGGACGGGACCGGGGAGCTGTTTTTT.